These T cell receptor beta chains were read from a single sample in a study of siplizumab effects on memory and regulatory T cells. The table came from immunoSEQ multiplex PCR; TCRdb's copy has only in-frame clones and leaves some out. Of over 65,000 clones in the sample, 95% were seen once. Sequenced material: CD8+ T cells sorted from blood. These receptor sequences come from a human donor in good health. Each CDR3 is given with its conserved first and last residue. A D gene is named only where the DNA matches it firmly. The size entry is marked missing in some rows and otherwise reads once, few, many or a size class.

abundance,j_gene,d_gene,v_gene,CDR3nt,CDR3aa
-,TRBJ2-7,-,TRBV7-3,TGCGCCAGCAGCCAAGCAACACAGCTTGGGTCCTACGAGCAGTACTTC,CASSQATQLGSYEQYF
-,TRBJ2-5,TRBD1,TRBV30,TGTGCCTGGAGTGTACAGGGGCCAGAGACCCAGTACTTC,CAWSVQGPETQYF
-,TRBJ2-3,TRBD2,TRBV9,TGTGCCAGCAGCGGCGCCGGGACTAGCGGGGCTCGAAGCACAGATACGCAGTATTTT,CASSGAGTSGARSTDTQYF
-,TRBJ2-1,-,TRBV15,TGTGCCACCATGATCGGCAATGAGCAGTTCTTC,CATMIGNEQFF
-,TRBJ2-1,TRBD2,TRBV30,TGTGCCTGGAACCCCAACCGGGGACGGGAGGGCCCCAATGAGCAGTTCTTC,CAWNPNRGREGPNEQFF
-,TRBJ2-2,-,TRBV15,TGTGCCACCAGCAGAGATCTGGGCAGGCTGGCCACCGGGGAGCTGTTTTTT,CATSRDLGRLATGELFF
-,TRBJ1-5,-,TRBV5-1,TGCGCCAGCAGCTTGTGGGGGAATGAAAATCAGCCCCAGCATTTT,CASSLWGNENQPQHF
few,TRBJ2-1,-,TRBV27,TGTGCCAGCAGTTTAAGGCCGGACTCCTACAATGAGCAGTTCTTC,CASSLRPDSYNEQFF
-,TRBJ2-5,-,TRBV6-1,TGTGCCAGCAGTGAAGCTGCCAATTGGGGGGAGACCCAGTACTTC,CASSEAANWGETQYF
-,TRBJ1-3,-,TRBV7-2,TGTGCCAGCAGCTTACTACAGGTTCACTCTGGAAACACCATATATTTT,CASSLLQVHSGNTIYF
few,TRBJ1-1,-,TRBV27,TGTGCCAGCAGTTTATCCGGGGGCACTGAAGCTTTCTTT,CASSLSGGTEAFF
-,TRBJ2-2,-,TRBV19,TGTGCCAGTAGTCGGGGCGCCAGTCGTGGGGAGCTGTTTTTT,CASSRGASRGELFF